One and the same sample provided the 29 T cell receptor beta chains below, sequenced in a study of cytomegalovirus exposure and HLA in healthy donors. The study ran its PCR with 60 Vbeta and 13 Jbeta primers. Sequencing used immunoSEQ multiplex PCR; TCRdb keeps in-frame clones, though not all of them. The table for this sample gives 75,000 to 80,000 clones. The source material was PBMCs. These TCRs come from a man aged 18 to 30 in good health and CMV-seropositive.

The rearrangement joins TRBV11-3 to TRBJ2-3; D is unclear. The CDR3 is 14 amino acids. V lost 1 base to trimming and J lost 0 bases, with 5 bases between them. CDR1 SGHNT and CDR2 YENEEA come from the germline V gene. CDR3 sequence reads: CASSLGRSTDTQYF. In nucleotides, the CDR3 is TGTGCCAGCAGCTTAGGTCGGAGCACAGATACGCAGTATTTT.

The chain joins TRBV2 to TRBJ2-3; possibly TRBD2 for D (5 bases). Looked up from germline, CDR1 is SNHLY and CDR2 is FYNNEI. Trimming left V 10 bases short and J 0 bases short, with 17 bases between. The CDR3 contains 15 residues. The CDR3 DNA reads TGTGCCATTCCGCTAGCTTCCTCTAGCACAGATACGCAGTATTTT. Encoded protein: CAIPLASSSTDTQYF.

This chain joins TRBV18 and TRBJ2-7; D is possibly TRBD2 (5 bases). This CDR3 has 15 amino acids. Germline loops: CDR1 KGHSH, CDR2 LQKENI. The V end lost 2 bases, the J end lost 4 bases, and 15 bases lay between the germline ends. CDR3: CASSPLRAEMYEQYF. The CDR3 nucleotides are TGTGCCAGCTCACCATTGAGAGCGGAGATGTACGAGCAGTACTTC.

The chain recombines TRBV5-1 with TRBJ2-3; no firm D call. V lost 4 bases and J 4 bases, leaving 13 bases between the germline ends. This CDR3 region has 14 residues. The germline gives CDR1 SGHRS, CDR2 YFSETQ. This CDR3 reads CASSPDRRSDTQYF. In DNA form, the CDR3 reads TGCGCCAGCAGCCCGGATCGCAGGTCAGATACGCAGTATTTT.

The chain joins TRBV28 to TRBJ1-4; TRBD1 matches at 7 bases. The germline gives CDR1 MDHEN, CDR2 SYDVKM. The length of the CDR3 is 15 residues. Trimming removed 5 bases from V and 5 bases from J; junction bases left unmatched: 8. CDR3 DNA sequence: TGTGCCAGCAGTACTCGGACAGGAGGAAATGAAAAACTGTTTTTT. As protein: CASSTRTGGNEKLFF.

The chain recombines TRBV19 with TRBJ1-4, with 7 bases fitting TRBD1. The CDR3 spans 15 residues. CDR1 and CDR2 from the germline V gene are LNHDA and SQIVND (reference sequence). The junction had 7 bases not matched to a gene; V was cut back by 5 bases and J by 4 bases. CDR3 sequence (DNA): TGTGCCAGTAGTGTCAGACAGGGCGGTAATGAAAAACTGTTTTTT. Translating gives CASSVRQGGNEKLFF.

The rearrangement uses TRBV7-9 and TRBJ1-3; weak D call: TRBD1 (6 bases). Germline lookup yields CDR1 SEHNR and CDR2 FQNEAQ (reference sequence). V lost 3 bases and J lost 7, with 13 bases in between. The CDR3 is made up of 14 amino acids. CDR3 coding DNA: TGTGCCAGCAGCTTTCGTGGACAGCTCAACACCATATATTTT. This translates into CASSFRGQLNTIYF.

The chain couples TRBV5-1 to TRBJ1-1, with 8 bases fitting TRBD1. This CDR3 region has 14 residues. Germline-derived CDR1 and CDR2 are SGHRS and YFSETQ. J was trimmed by 4 bases and V by 4 bases; bases with no gene match: 6. CDR3 bases: TGCGCCAGCAGCGCGGACAGGGCGGGCACTGAAGCTTTCTTT. Protein: CASSADRAGTEAFF.

The chain joins TRBV9 to TRBJ1-2; possible D gene TRBD1, 6 bases. Germline V gene data show CDR1 as SGDLS and CDR2 as YYNGEE. The CDR3 consists of 14 residues. The germline V and J ends were trimmed by 5 bases and 1 base, with 12 bases remaining between them. The CDR3 nucleotides read TGTGCCAGCAGTTTCTCGGACAGTAACTATGGCTACACCTTC. Its translation is CASSFSDSNYGYTF.

The rearrangement uses TRBV29-1 and TRBJ1-2, with 7 bases matching TRBD1. Trimming cost V 3 bases and J 3 bases; bases outside gene matches: 4. The CDR3 covers 13 residues. Germline V gene data show CDR1 as SQVTM and CDR2 as ANQGSEA. The CDR3 is CSVDRDRHYGYTF. The CDR3 DNA sequence: TGCAGCGTTGATCGGGACAGACACTATGGCTACACCTTC. Using reference TRBV29-1 and TRBJ1-2 for the parts outside the CDR3, the full variable domain is SAVISQKPSRDICQRGTSLTIQCQVDSQVTMMFWYRQQPGQSLTLIATANQGSEATYESGFVIDKFPISRPNLTFSTLTVSNMSPEDSSIYLCSVDRDRHYGYTFGSGTRLTVV.

The gene calls are TRBV7-2 and TRBJ2-7; 8 bases agree with TRBD2. Germline V gives CDR1 SGHTA, CDR2 FQGNSA. The CDR3 has 15 residues. V lost 2 bases and J lost 2; bases outside the gene matches: 5. In DNA, the CDR3 is TGTGCCAGCAGCTTATCGACGGGGGGGCCCTACGAGCAGTACTTC. Translated: CASSLSTGGPYEQYF.

The genes are TRBV7-9 and TRBJ2-1, with a tentative D call TRBD1 (5 bases). Looked up from germline, CDR1 is SEHNR and CDR2 is FQNEAQ (reference sequence). V was cut by 0 bases and J by 5 bases, with 14 bases left in between. This CDR3 comprises 16 residues. The CDR3 DNA sequence: TGTGCCAGCAGCTTAGCTTTGCGTGAAGGGGACAATGAGCAGTTCTTC. Its translation: CASSLALREGDNEQFF.

V gene TRBV28 combines with J gene TRBJ2-5, with 8 bases matching TRBD1. There are 15 residues in the CDR3. Trimming cost V 1 base and J 5 bases; bases outside gene matches: 6. The germline V gene has CDR1 MDHEN and CDR2 SYDVKM. The CDR3 sequence is CASSLSGGGRETQYF. The CDR3 nucleotides are TGTGCCAGCAGTTTATCAGGGGGCGGCCGGGAGACCCAGTACTTC.

The V gene is TRBV30, the J gene TRBJ1-5; 8 bases fit TRBD1. Trimming at V came to 1 base and at J to 6 bases, leaving 2 bases not matched to a gene. Germline V gives CDR1 GTSNPN, CDR2 SVGIG (reference sequence). The CDR3 has 13 residues. The CDR3 DNA is TGTGCCTGGAGTGCAGGGGGCGGTCAGCCCCAGCATTTT. This codes for CAWSAGGGQPQHF.

CDR3 region: CASSYGTSGGVRETQYF. The CDR3 DNA reads as TGTGCCAGCAGCTACGGGACTAGCGGGGGGGTCAGAGAGACCCAGTACTTC. This chain joins TRBV9 and TRBJ2-5, with TRBD2 matching over 16 bases. Germline assignment: CDR1 SGDLS and CDR2 YYNGEE. The V segment lost 4 bases and the J segment 4 bases; nucleotides outside the gene matches: 7. The CDR3 has 17 residues.

The rearrangement uses TRBV9 and TRBJ1-3; 7 bases match TRBD1. V shed 5 bases and J 3 bases; nucleotides not matched to a gene: 11. Germline assignment: CDR1 SGDLS and CDR2 YYNGEE. CDR3 length: 16 amino acids. The CDR3, as DNA: TGTGCCAGCAGTGCCACAGGGGCTTCCATTGGAAACACCATATATTTT. This translates into CASSATGASIGNTIYF.

This chain joins TRBV18 and TRBJ2-3; 14 bases map to TRBD2. The trim removed 4 bases at V and 3 bases at J, leaving 3 bases unmatched. The CDR3 runs 16 residues. Per germline, CDR1 KGHSH and CDR2 LQKENI. As DNA, the CDR3 is TGTGCCAGCTCACGGGGACTAGCGGGAGCTACAGATACGCAGTATTTT. Translation: CASSRGLAGATDTQYF.

The CDR3 is CASSREAGLRGYTF. In DNA, the CDR3 is TGTGCCAGCAGCCGCGAGGCAGGGCTTAGGGGCTACACCTTC. The chain has TRBV28 and TRBJ1-2; the D gene is possibly TRBD1 (5 bases). The CDR3 runs to 14 residues. Deletions cut 6 bases from V and 8 bases from J, with 19 bases between. Germline lookup yields CDR1 MDHEN and CDR2 SYDVKM.

V is TRBV25-1 and J is TRBJ2-7, with D maybe TRBD1 (5 bases). V was trimmed by 3 bases and J by 2 bases, leaving 8 bases between them. From germline, CDR1 is MGHDK and CDR2 SYGVNS. The CDR3 covers 13 residues. The CDR3: CASSDQGTYEQYF. The CDR3 DNA follows: TGTGCCAGCAGTGACCAGGGTACCTACGAGCAGTACTTC.

The rearrangement joins TRBV27 to TRBJ2-1; TRBD2 matches at 11 bases. The CDR3 totals 17 residues. Unmatched junction bases numbered 8, after V lost 3 bases and J lost 4 bases. Germline V lookup: CDR1 MNHEY, CDR2 SMNVEV (reference sequence). The CDR3 DNA reads as TGTGCCAGCAGTTTCATAGCGGGAGGGCCGGTATACAATGAGCAGTTCTTC. Amino acids: CASSFIAGGPVYNEQFF.

The chain combines TRBV7-9 with TRBJ2-3; 9 bases line up with TRBD1. J lost 2 bases, V lost 0 bases, and 6 bases had no gene match. This CDR3 is 17 amino acids long. Germline V gives CDR1 SEHNR, CDR2 FQNEAQ (reference sequence). CDR3 residues: CASSLAGTGPPTDTQYF. The CDR3 DNA reads TGTGCCAGCAGCTTAGCCGGGACAGGGCCCCCCACAGATACGCAGTATTTT.

The chain couples TRBV11-1 to TRBJ2-6; D not certain. The V gene lost 2 bases and the J gene lost 1 base, with 9 bases spanning the gap. The germline V gene has CDR1 SGHAT and CDR2 FQDESV (reference sequence). The CDR3 has 16 amino acids. DNA of the CDR3: TGTGCCAGCAGCTTAAGCGAGAATTCTGGGGCCAACGTCCTGACTTTC. Protein sequence: CASSLSENSGANVLTF. Full variable domain (remainder filled in from reference TRBV11-1 and TRBJ2-6): EAEVAQSPRYKITEKSQAVAFWCDPISGHATLYWYRQILGQGPELLVQFQDESVVDDSQLPKDRFSAERLKGVDSTLKIQPAELGDSAMYLCASSLSENSGANVLTFGAGSRLTVL.

The CDR3 is CASSRGTGGTDTQYF. The CDR3 coding sequence is TGTGCCAGCAGCCGTGGGACGGGGGGGACAGATACGCAGTATTTT. The V gene is TRBV11-2, the J gene TRBJ2-3; 8 bases line up with TRBD2. The junction had 7 bases not matched to a gene; V was cut back by 5 bases and J by 3 bases. Germline V gene lookup returns CDR1 SGHAT and CDR2 FQNNGV. The CDR3 is made up of 15 amino acids.

The gene calls are TRBV10-3 and TRBJ2-7, with a weak D call TRBD1 (5 bases). Germline V lookup: CDR1 ENHRY, CDR2 SYGVKD. This CDR3 spans 16 amino acids. With 3 bases removed from V and 3 bases from J, the gap between germline ends came to 18 bases. CDR3 sequence reads: CAISDRGGWSGYEQYF. For the CDR3, the DNA is TGTGCCATCAGTGATAGGGGCGGTTGGAGTGGCTACGAGCAGTACTTC.

The chain recombines TRBV19 with TRBJ1-1, with 8 nucleotides matching TRBD1. The CDR3 runs to 15 residues. With V trimmed by 7 bases and J by 4 bases, 11 bases remained unmatched. Germline CDR1 and CDR2: LNHDA and SQIVND (reference sequence). CDR3 nucleotides: TGTGCCAGTATAGAGACAGGGGTACCTAGCACTGAAGCTTTCTTT. As protein: CASIETGVPSTEAFF.

This chain uses TRBV28 with TRBJ1-5; D gene ambiguous. Trimming stripped 3 bases from V and 3 bases from J, with 9 bases between. CDR1 and CDR2 (germline): MDHEN, SYDVKM. This CDR3 has 14 amino acids. CDR3 residues: CASSFGEINQPQHF. CDR3 bases: TGTGCCAGCAGTTTCGGGGAGATCAATCAGCCCCAGCATTTT.

J is TRBJ2-1 and V is TRBV20-1, with D maybe TRBD2 (6 bases). CDR1 is DFQATT and CDR2 is SNEGSKA in the germline V gene (reference sequence). The CDR3 covers 11 residues. Trimming removed 3 bases from V and 9 bases from J, with 9 bases in between. This chain's CDR3 is CSASGGGEQFF. In DNA form, the CDR3 reads TGCAGTGCTAGTGGGGGAGGTGAGCAGTTCTTC.

This chain uses TRBV6-5 with TRBJ1-4, with 11 bases identical to TRBD1. The germline V gene encodes CDR1 MNHEY and CDR2 SVGAGI. The CDR3 contains 15 residues. Germline trimming cut 6 bases from V and 8 bases from J; bases unmatched to any gene: 8. In nucleotides, the CDR3 is TGTGCCAGCAGCTCGGACAGGGGGCGTTTGGAAAAACTGTTTTTT. Translating it yields CASSSDRGRLEKLFF.

V is TRBV19 and J is TRBJ2-1, with 13 positions matching TRBD2. In germline, CDR1 is LNHDA, CDR2 SQIVND (reference sequence). V gave up 3 bases and J gave up 14 bases; unmatched junction bases: 10. There are 15 residues in the CDR3. In DNA, the CDR3 is TGTGCCAGTAGTATTGGACTAGCGGGGGACCCCTTCGAGTTCTTC. This gives the protein CASSIGLAGDPFEFF.